The 17 T cell receptor beta chains below were found in one sample sequenced in a study of shared clonotypes between healthy human individuals. Measured with immunoSEQ multiplex PCR; TCRdb has only the in-frame clones, and not every one. Of about 530,000 clones in the sample, almost 97% were seen once. Specimen: naive CD4+ T cells sorted from blood. Documented subset: CD45RA+ positively selected. These receptors all come from a woman in her thirties in good health.

The J gene is TRBJ1-2, the V gene TRBV25-1; a possible D gene is TRBD1 (5 bases). Trimming removed 4 bases at V and 8 bases at J, with 23 bases between. Per germline, CDR1 MGHDK and CDR2 SYGVNS. There are 16 residues in the CDR3. Here the CDR3 reads CASSVLKSGGLRGYTF. DNA for the CDR3: TGTGCCAGCAGTGTCCTAAAGTCCGGGGGACTTCGCGGCTACACCTTC.

The chain is built from TRBV4-1 and TRBJ1-5; D is perhaps TRBD1 (6 bases). V was clipped by 4 bases and J by 5 bases, with 12 bases between them. Per the germline V gene, CDR1 is MGHRA and CDR2 is YSYEKL. The length of the CDR3 is 14 residues. As DNA, the CDR3 is TGCGCCAGCAGCCGGACTAACAGGGATCAGCCCCAGCATTTT. It is translated as CASSRTNRDQPQHF.

This chain links TRBV30 with TRBJ1-5; possible D gene TRBD1, 5 bases. The germline V and J ends were trimmed by 1 base and 4 bases, with 8 bases remaining between them. Per germline, CDR1 GTSNPN and CDR2 SVGIG (reference sequence). This CDR3 is built from 13 residues. The CDR3: CAWSDQGNQPQHF. The CDR3 region has the DNA TGTGCCTGGAGTGACCAGGGAAATCAGCCCCAGCATTTT.

The CDR3 is CASSQDIRTGTSYEQYF. CDR3 DNA sequence: TGTGCCAGCAGCCAAGATATTCGGACAGGGACTTCCTACGAGCAGTACTTC. V is TRBV4-2 and J is TRBJ2-7; 8 bases match TRBD1. V lost 0 bases and J lost 1; bases outside the gene matches: 8. Germline CDR1 reads LGHNA; CDR2 reads YNFKEQ. This CDR3 region has 17 residues.

This chain links TRBV6-1 with TRBJ1-1; D may be TRBD1 (6 bases). Germline loops: CDR1 MNHNS, CDR2 SASEGT. The length of the CDR3 is 15 residues. The germline V and J ends were trimmed by 0 bases and 6 bases, with 14 bases remaining between them. CDR3 protein: CASSEAATGRAEAFF. The CDR3 bases are TGTGCCAGCAGTGAAGCGGCTACAGGGAGGGCTGAAGCTTTCTTT.

The V gene is TRBV10-2, the J gene TRBJ2-7, with D perhaps TRBD1 (5 bases). CDR3 size: 14 residues. Germline V gives CDR1 WSHSY, CDR2 SAAADI. The V and J ends lost 6 bases and 0 bases respectively, with 12 bases between them. CDR3 sequence (DNA): TGCGCCAGCAGATATGCACAGGCCTCCTACGAGCAGTACTTC. Amino acids: CASRYAQASYEQYF.

The J gene is TRBJ1-2, the V gene TRBV6-5; 7 bases match TRBD1. V lost 5 bases and J lost 5; bases outside the gene matches: 5. Germline V gives CDR1 MNHEY, CDR2 SVGAGI. The CDR3 is 13 amino acids. CDR3 in amino acids: CASSGQAGYGYTF. Here the CDR3 DNA reads TGTGCCAGCAGTGGACAGGCTGGATATGGCTACACCTTC.

The genes are TRBV11-2 and TRBJ1-4; D call uncertain. The length of the CDR3 is 15 residues. V shed 5 bases and J shed 7 bases, with 17 bases lying between them. The V gene's germline CDR1 is SGHAT and CDR2 FQNNGV. The CDR3 here is CASSPAGIEVEKLFF. DNA of the CDR3: TGTGCCAGCAGCCCCGCTGGGATAGAGGTTGAAAAACTGTTTTTT.

This sequence joins TRBV30 and TRBJ2-1, with a tentative D call TRBD2 (7 bases). CDR1 is GTSNPN and CDR2 is SVGIG in the germline V gene (reference sequence). Trimming shortened V by 3 bases and J by 9 bases, and 15 bases separated the two germline ends. CDR3 length equals 13 residues. CDR3 sequence reads: CAWRGQPGGEQFF. The CDR3 nucleotides read TGTGCCTGGAGAGGACAGCCGGGGGGTGAGCAGTTCTTC. The entire variable domain, with the rest obtained from reference TRBV30 and TRBJ2-1, is as follows: SQTIHQWPATLVQPVGSPLSLECTVEGTSNPNLYWYRQAAGRGLQLLFYSVGIGQISSEVPQNLSASRPQDRQFILSSKKLLLSDSGFYLCAWRGQPGGEQFFGPGTRLTVL.

This clone was recorded once. CDR3 in DNA: TGTGCCAGCTCACCACGACAGCATGGGGGAGGCGAAAAACTGTTTTTT. Residues: CASSPRQHGGGEKLFF. The V and J genes are TRBV18 and TRBJ1-4, with D possibly TRBD1 on 5 matching bases. The CDR3 covers 16 residues. Germline values: CDR1 KGHSH, CDR2 LQKENI. V was pared by 1 base and J by 8 bases, with 17 bases between.

This chain uses TRBV6-6 with TRBJ2-2; 10 positions agree with TRBD1. The CDR3 has 15 amino acids. Germline-derived CDR1 and CDR2 are MNHNY and SVGAGI (reference sequence). Losses at the gene ends were 6 bases for V and 3 bases for J; bases not matched to a gene: 4. The CDR3 is CASSWDRGDTGELFF. The CDR3 nucleotides are TGTGCCAGCAGCTGGGACAGGGGTGACACCGGGGAGCTGTTTTTT.

The V gene is TRBV5-1, the J gene TRBJ2-3; the D gene is possibly TRBD2 (6 bases). The ends were cut back, 4 bases at V and 4 bases at J, with 16 bases in the middle. This CDR3 contains 15 residues. The germline V gene encodes CDR1 SGHRS and CDR2 YFSETQ. CDR3 sequence (DNA): TGCGCCAGCAGCGACGCTTTAGCGGAGGCAGATACGCAGTATTTT. This codes for CASSDALAEADTQYF.

The rearrangement uses TRBV7-8 and TRBJ1-5; D perhaps matches TRBD1 (6 bases). The CDR3 loop spans 17 amino acids. Trimming removed 1 base at V and 6 bases at J, with 19 bases between. The V gene's germline CDR1 is SGHVS and CDR2 FQNEAQ. Here the CDR3 reads CASSLGSLGGSPQPQHF. The CDR3 nucleotides are TGTGCCAGCAGCTTAGGTAGTCTCGGGGGCTCTCCTCAGCCCCAGCATTTT.

This chain connects TRBV5-1 to TRBJ2-2, with D tentatively TRBD2 (5 bases). This CDR3 has 16 amino acids. Germline values: CDR1 SGHRS, CDR2 YFSETQ. Deletions cut 0 bases from V and 5 bases from J, with 14 bases between. The CDR3 nucleotides read TGCGCCAGCAGCTTGGAATTGCGGGCCTTTACCGGGGAGCTGTTTTTT. Amino acid sequence: CASSLELRAFTGELFF.

CDR3 sequence (DNA): TGTGCCAGCAGTTCCGAGGACAGGCTAGCCAAAAACATTCAGTACTTC. This encodes CASSSEDRLAKNIQYF. This chain connects TRBV28 to TRBJ2-4, with 7 bases matching TRBD1. With 4 bases clipped from V and 0 bases from J, the junction kept 6 bases outside the gene matches. Germline V gene lookup returns CDR1 MDHEN and CDR2 SYDVKM. CDR3 length: 16 residues.

The V gene is TRBV7-6, the J gene TRBJ2-7; a weak D match, TRBD1 (6 bases). Germline V lookup: CDR1 SGHVS, CDR2 FNYEAQ. The CDR3 totals 15 residues. The V end was cut by 2 bases, the J end by 2 bases, with 13 bases between. The CDR3 DNA reads as TGTGCCAGCAGCTTATACCAGGGGCTCCCCTACGAGCAGTACTTC. Protein: CASSLYQGLPYEQYF.

The gene calls are TRBV19 and TRBJ2-5; 9 bases match TRBD1. Germline CDR1 reads LNHDA; CDR2 reads SQIVND (reference sequence). The CDR3 consists of 14 residues. The V segment lost 5 bases and the J segment 5 bases; nucleotides outside the gene matches: 6. The CDR3 bases are TGTGCCAGTAGTCGGACAGGGGCCTCGGAGACCCAGTACTTC. Protein: CASSRTGASETQYF.